Sequencing of this TCR beta chain was carried out in a study of T cells in Graves' hyperthyroidism and ophthalmopathy. This clonotype was seen more than once but under ten times. Diagnoses rested on clinical symptoms, serum thyroxine and TRAb, thyroid ultrasound and orbital computed tomography. Researchers amplified the TCR beta CDR3 regions from RNA transcripts. Using the HTBI primer set, a first-round RT-PCR was run on the TCR CDR3. TCRdb passed the multiplex PCR reads through MiXCR, listing each CDR3 protein once. The data contain about 570,000 distinct CDR3 sequences, around 46% of them singletons. The germline gives CDR1 SGHRS, CDR2 YFSETQ. This CDR3 is 14 amino acids long. Trimming took off 2 bases at V and 3 bases at J, with 12 bases between the two ends.

This clonotype originated in an adult woman with Graves' disease, either hyperthyroidism or ophthalmopathy (not recorded which). V is TRBV5-1 and J is TRBJ2-7; weak D call: TRBD2 (5 bases). The material sequenced was peripheral blood or thyroid tissue (not recorded which). CDR3 in amino acids: CASSFTGGHYEQYF. CDR3 nucleotide sequence: TGCGCCAGCAGCTTTACCGGCGGGCACTACGAGCAGTACTTC.